This T cell receptor beta chain was retrieved from a study of T cell repertoires in cytomegalovirus infection (dated by TCRdb to the late 2010s). At the level of the whole study: The HLA type of each donor mattered for the analysis, because public TCR beta signatures pointed to carriage of CMV infection along with the matching HLA type. Broad study findings and their caveats: The ex vivo response was dominated by HLA-C-restricted CMV-specific TCR beta clonotypes, which also provided the single most frequent clonotype in two of eight donors. In both this cohort and an independent roughly 360-donor cohort, the cumulative frequency of public TCR beta family members distinguished carriers of CMV infection plus the relevant HLA type.

Note on this clonotype: What antigen it recognizes has not been identified. No much larger clonotype is one base removed from it; base qualities were not supplied.

CDR1 SGHVS and CDR2 FQNEAQ are derived from the germline V gene. Counted from cysteine to phenylalanine, this CDR3 has 13 amino acids. Only CDR3 DNA is held: 39 bases, read in frame from base 1. Compared with germline, V lacks 6 bases and J lacks 4 bases; bases without a gene match: 5. The sequencer was an Illumina HiSeq 1500. Starting from the raw public reads, TCRdb applied fastp trimming at Q25, assembled clones with MiXCR and retained in-frame beta chains. Duplicate CDR3 protein sequences are folded into a single record with the most common DNA and genes. The sample has around 530,000 distinct CDR3 sequences on record, roughly 29% of them singletons. The ten largest clonotypes hold less than 15% of the sample.

The chain uses TRBV7-8 and TRBJ1-2; TRBD1 lines up with 7 middle nucleotides. This TCR was sampled from a human donor in good health (CMV status not recorded). Some clones in this sample may be carry-over from other donors' samples. The material sequenced was PBMCs. CDR3 sequence: CASRTSGGYGYTF. The sequence in DNA is TGTGCCAGCAGGACCTCAGGGGGCTATGGCTACACCTTC.